The rows below give T cell receptor beta chains drawn from one sample of a study of blood T cell repertoires in COVID-19. Sequencing was performed with immunoSEQ multiplex PCR; in TCRdb, only in-frame clones are kept and a portion is missing. Among some 300,000 clones, around 89% were seen once, and the ten largest hold approximately 7%. The sequenced sample consisted of peripheral blood. These receptors were taken from a woman in her 30s who had recovered from COVID-19. CDR3s include the opening cysteine and the closing phenylalanine or tryptophan. D genes are given only for firm matches. Not all rows give a size; the values are once, few, many and, for expanded clones, a class.

d_gene	j_gene	abundance	v_gene	CDR3aa	CDR3nt
TRBD1	TRBJ1-6	NA	TRBV28	CASSRTGAGHNSPLHF	TGTGCCAGCAGTCGCACAGGGGCCGGGCATAATTCACCCCTCCACTTT
NA	TRBJ1-2	NA	TRBV28	CASSPGNYGYTF	TGTGCCAGCAGTCCAGGGAACTATGGCTACACCTTC
NA	TRBJ1-1	NA	TRBV9	CASSVDRRTEAFF	TGTGCCAGCAGCGTAGACAGGCGGACTGAAGCTTTCTTT
NA	TRBJ1-6	NA	TRBV6-6	CASRISSSYNSPLHF	TGTGCCAGCAGGATCTCGAGCTCCTATAATTCACCCCTCCACTTT
NA	TRBJ1-1	NA	TRBV7-9	CASSLEAGWGIEAFF	TGTGCCAGCAGCTTAGAGGCAGGGTGGGGTATAGAAGCTTTCTTT
TRBD1	TRBJ1-2	NA	TRBV18	CASSLDRVYGYTF	TGTGCCAGCTCACTGGACAGGGTCTATGGCTACACCTTC
NA	TRBJ1-1	NA	TRBV4-1	CASSHPTMGATEAFF	TGCGCCAGCAGCCACCCCACCATGGGGGCCACTGAAGCTTTCTTT
TRBD2	TRBJ2-3	NA	TRBV29-1	CSVVKRGVDTQYF	TGCAGCGTTGTCAAGCGGGGGGTAGATACGCAGTATTTT
NA	TRBJ1-6	NA	TRBV3-1/TRBV3-2	CASSQIGVGRGSPLHF	TGTGCCAGCAGCCAAATTGGCGTCGGTCGGGGTTCACCCCTCCACTTT
TRBD1	TRBJ2-2	NA	TRBV10-3	CAISETGTGGTGELFF	TGTGCCATCAGTGAGACCGGGACAGGGGGTACCGGGGAGCTGTTTTTT
TRBD1	TRBJ2-4	NA	TRBV5-1	CASSLGQSKNIQYF	TGCGCCAGCAGCCTGGGACAGAGCAAAAACATTCAGTACTTC
NA	TRBJ2-3	NA	TRBV5-1	CASSINTNTDTQYF	TGCGCCAGCAGCATTAATACTAACACAGATACGCAGTATTTT
NA	TRBJ1-1	NA	TRBV19	CASSPWAGRGKRTEAFF	TGTGCCAGTAGTCCCTGGGCAGGAAGGGGGAAAAGAACTGAAGCTTTCTTT
TRBD1	TRBJ1-4	NA	TRBV28	CASSPTGQGAYEKLFF	TGTGCCAGCAGTCCGACGGGACAGGGGGCGTATGAAAAACTGTTTTTT
TRBD2	TRBJ2-1	NA	TRBV7-9	CASSQLAGEDNEQFF	TGTGCCAGCAGCCAACTAGCGGGGGAAGACAATGAGCAGTTCTTC
TRBD1	TRBJ2-1	NA	TRBV19	CASGDRGPYNEQFF	TGTGCCAGTGGGGACAGGGGGCCCTACAATGAGCAGTTCTTC
NA	TRBJ2-7	NA	TRBV28	CASSLSETDEQYF	TGTGCCAGCAGTCTTTCAGAGACAGATGAGCAGTACTTC
TRBD1	TRBJ2-1	NA	TRBV5-1	CASRLTGGEQFF	TGCGCCAGCAGGCTAACAGGGGGTGAGCAGTTCTTC
NA	TRBJ2-1	few	TRBV4-3	CASSQGMEGAPYNEQFF	TGCGCCAGCAGCCAAGGAATGGAGGGGGCCCCCTACAATGAGCAGTTCTTC
NA	TRBJ1-1	NA	TRBV5-1	CASSLSSGTGYTEAFF	TGCGCCAGCAGCCTAAGTTCCGGGACTGGATACACTGAAGCTTTCTTT
NA	TRBJ1-2	few	TRBV4-1	CASSPSGLPEGYGYTF	TGCGCCAGCAGCCCATCGGGACTCCCGGAGGGCTATGGCTACACCTTC
TRBD2	TRBJ2-3	NA	TRBV2	CASSPGLGVPQYF	TGTGCCAGCAGTCCGGGACTAGGTGTTCCGCAGTATTTT
TRBD2	TRBJ2-3	NA	TRBV7-3	CASSTAGDPTDTQYF	TGTGCCAGCAGTACCGCGGGGGACCCCACAGATACGCAGTATTTT
TRBD2	TRBJ2-3	NA	TRBV28	CASSFIAGGSTDTQYF	TGTGCCAGCAGCTTTATAGCGGGGGGCAGCACAGATACGCAGTATTTT
TRBD1	TRBJ1-5	NA	TRBV19	CASIARDRQHNGNQPQHF	TGTGCCAGTATAGCCCGGGACAGGCAGCACAATGGCAATCAGCCCCAGCATTTT
TRBD2	TRBJ2-3	NA	TRBV5-1	CASGTSGAADAQYF	TGCGCCAGCGGGACTAGCGGGGCAGCTGATGCGCAGTATTTT
NA	TRBJ2-5	NA	TRBV2	CASRTFDSAVSQYF	TGTGCCAGCAGAACCTTCGACTCCGCGGTCTCCCAGTACTTC
NA	TRBJ2-1	NA	TRBV14	CASSQELEPRSFGDEQFF	TGTGCCAGCAGCCAAGAGCTTGAACCTAGATCTTTCGGGGATGAGCAGTTCTTC
NA	TRBJ1-1	once	TRBV5-4	CASSLDGVNTEAFF	TGTGCCAGCAGCTTGGATGGAGTTAACACTGAAGCTTTCTTT
NA	TRBJ2-4	once	TRBV4-3	CASSQDGQAKNIQYF	TGCGCCAGCAGCCAAGATGGACAGGCCAAAAACATTCAGTACTTC
NA	TRBJ2-1	NA	TRBV7-2	CASSLGQVYYNEQFF	TGTGCCAGCAGCTTAGGACAGGTATACTACAATGAGCAGTTCTTC
TRBD1	TRBJ1-1	NA	TRBV18	CASSPATGGNTEAFF	TGTGCCAGCTCGCCGGCAACAGGGGGCAACACTGAAGCTTTCTTT
NA	TRBJ1-5	NA	TRBV18	CASSPGVVFGNQPQHF	TGTGCCAGCTCACCAGGAGTTGTTTTTGGCAATCAGCCCCAGCATTTT
NA	TRBJ2-7	NA	TRBV29-1	CSAQGRVSYEQYF	TGCAGCGCCCAGGGGAGGGTCTCCTACGAGCAGTACTTC
TRBD1	TRBJ1-6	few	TRBV4-3	CASSQGTGRSPLHF	TGCGCCAGCAGCCAGGGGACAGGGCGATCACCCCTCCACTTT
TRBD1	TRBJ2-5	NA	TRBV5-4	CASTTGVGETQYF	TGTGCCAGTACGACAGGGGTAGGAGAGACCCAGTACTTC
NA	TRBJ2-7	NA	TRBV7-2	CASSLRQATYEQYF	TGTGCCAGCAGCTTACGTCAGGCTACCTACGAGCAGTACTTC
TRBD1	TRBJ1-2	NA	TRBV12-3/TRBV12-4	CASRRQGAVGYTF	TGTGCCAGCAGACGACAGGGGGCGGTTGGCTACACCTTC
TRBD1	TRBJ2-7	NA	TRBV15	CATRGQGATEQYF	TGTGCCACTCGGGGACAGGGGGCGACCGAGCAGTACTTC
NA	TRBJ2-7	NA	TRBV19	CASSAYRVGQDEQYF	TGTGCCAGTAGTGCCTACAGGGTGGGGCAAGATGAGCAGTACTTC
NA	TRBJ2-5	once	TRBV4-1	CASSHIQETQYF	TGCGCCAGCAGCCATATCCAAGAGACCCAGTACTTC
NA	TRBJ2-3	NA	TRBV9	CASSVGLDSTDTQYF	TGTGCCAGCAGCGTAGGGCTAGATAGCACAGATACGCAGTATTTT
NA	TRBJ1-6	NA	TRBV28	CASSGPPGGSPLHF	TGTGCCAGCAGTGGGCCGCCCGGAGGGTCACCCCTCCACTTT
NA	TRBJ1-5	once	TRBV23-1	CASSQSRGWGQPQHF	TGCGCCAGCAGTCAATCAAGGGGATGGGGACAGCCCCAGCATTTT
NA	TRBJ2-5	NA	TRBV28	CASSLTIKETQYF	TGTGCCAGCAGTTTAACTATCAAAGAGACCCAGTACTTC